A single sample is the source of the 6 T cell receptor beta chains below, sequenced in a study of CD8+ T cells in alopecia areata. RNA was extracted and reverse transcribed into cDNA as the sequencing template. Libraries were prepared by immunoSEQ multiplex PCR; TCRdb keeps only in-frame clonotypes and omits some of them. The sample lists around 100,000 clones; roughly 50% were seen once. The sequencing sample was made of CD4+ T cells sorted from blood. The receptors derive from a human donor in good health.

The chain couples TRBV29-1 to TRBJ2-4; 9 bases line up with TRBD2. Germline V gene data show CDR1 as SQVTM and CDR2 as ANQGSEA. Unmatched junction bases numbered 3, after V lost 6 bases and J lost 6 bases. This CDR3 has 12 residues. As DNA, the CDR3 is TGCAGCGTGCGGGGGGGCGGAAACATTCAGTACTTC. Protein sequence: CSVRGGGNIQYF.

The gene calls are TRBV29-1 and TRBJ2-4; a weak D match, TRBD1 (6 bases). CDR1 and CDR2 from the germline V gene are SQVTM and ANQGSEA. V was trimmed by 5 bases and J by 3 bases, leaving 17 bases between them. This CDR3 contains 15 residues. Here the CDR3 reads CSVTQAAGVKNIQYF. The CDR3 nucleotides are TGCAGCGTTACACAGGCAGCAGGGGTCAAAAACATTCAGTACTTC.

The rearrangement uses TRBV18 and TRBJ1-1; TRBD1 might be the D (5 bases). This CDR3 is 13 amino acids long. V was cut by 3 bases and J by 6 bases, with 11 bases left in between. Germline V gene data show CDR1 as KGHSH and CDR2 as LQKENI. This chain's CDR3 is CASSPPSRAEAFF. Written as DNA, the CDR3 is TGTGCCAGCTCACCGCCCTCCAGGGCTGAAGCTTTCTTT.

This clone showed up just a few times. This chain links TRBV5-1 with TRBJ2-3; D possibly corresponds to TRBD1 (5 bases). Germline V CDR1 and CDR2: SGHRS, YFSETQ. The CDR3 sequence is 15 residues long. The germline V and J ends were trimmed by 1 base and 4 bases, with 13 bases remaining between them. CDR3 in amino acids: CASSLSPGWADTQYF. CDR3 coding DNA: TGCGCCAGCAGCTTGTCGCCAGGGTGGGCAGATACGCAGTATTTT.

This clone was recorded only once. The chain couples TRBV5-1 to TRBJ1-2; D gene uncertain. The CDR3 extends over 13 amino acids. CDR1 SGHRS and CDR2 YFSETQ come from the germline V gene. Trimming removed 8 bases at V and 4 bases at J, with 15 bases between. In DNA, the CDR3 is TGCGCCAGTAACGTCGGCAGCACCTATGGCTACACCTTC. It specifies CASNVGSTYGYTF.

The CDR3, as DNA: TGTGCCAGCAGCTTAGCGAACAGTCTAGAGACCCAGTACTTC. Translating gives CASSLANSLETQYF. The J gene is TRBJ2-5, the V gene TRBV7-9, with D hard to call. Looked up from germline, CDR1 is SEHNR and CDR2 is FQNEAQ (reference sequence). V dropped 0 bases and J dropped 4 bases, with 9 bases sitting between them. CDR3 size: 14 residues.